The source of this TCR beta chain is a study of T-cell reconstitution after alpha-beta-depleted transplantation in children (dated by TCRdb to about 2016). A note on the overall study: Using TCR repertoire profiling, the study followed T-cell immune reconstitution in a quantitative way in children after TCRalphabeta/CD19-depleted allogeneic hematopoietic cell transplantation.

The treatment or condition label for this specimen denotes: allogeneic hematopoietic cell transplantation with graft depleted of TCRalphabeta T cells and CD19 B cells. The children who served as transplant recipients had been given grafts of TCRalphabeta/CD19-depleted allogeneic hematopoietic cells. Study-level results and caveats: The frequencies of hyperexpanded clones fell over the following months, and after one year, T-cell counts and TCRbeta diversity were mostly attributed to newly produced T cells. The high TCRbeta diversity at day 60 in some patients was ascribed to recipient T cells and intrathymic progenitors that had survived conditioning. Apparently early alphabetaT-cell count recovery about two months after transplant reportedly relied on only several hundred rapidly expanded clones derived from non-depleted graft cells.

This clonotype was seen many times. The clone's antigen remains unknown. No base qualities exist here, and no much larger clone lies one base off it. Libraries were made using PCR. Sequencing was carried out with an Illumina HiSeq 2500. Molecular barcoding was employed in the preparation of TCR libraries, with unique molecular identifiers being used to normalize TCRbeta repertoire quantification. The public reads were reprocessed in TCRdb via fastp at Q25 and MiXCR, keeping in-frame beta chains. Identical CDR3 proteins give one entry, which carries the most common genes and DNA. The sample records around 50,000 distinct CDR3 sequences, 40% to 60% of which are singletons. 35% to 40% of the sample is taken by the ten largest. Per the germline V gene, SGHDN is the CDR1 and FVKESK is the CDR2. Its CDR3 holds 15 amino acids, cysteine through phenylalanine. Only the CDR3 region is kept as DNA, spanning 45 bases read in frame from base 1. Germline trimming amounts to 4 bases on V and 3 bases on J, with 7 as the count of junction bases outside the gene matches.

Sequences were derived from peripheral blood, sampled before TCRalphabeta/CD19-depleted stem cell transplant. The chain was built from TRBV14 and TRBJ1-1, and 8 junctional nucleotides match TRBD1. The receptor's source is a boy less than two years old with SCID, due to receive a stem cell transplant. The CDR3 in this case is CASSRLDREDTEAFF. The nucleotides are TGTGCCAGCAGCCGGTTGGACAGGGAGGACACTGAAGCTTTCTTT.